A selection of T cell receptor beta chains follows, all from one sample in a study of identical twins. TCRdb re-analysed the 5' RACE reads in MiXCR, keeping a single row per CDR3 protein. Among over 500,000 distinct CDR3 sequences, around 20% were seen once, and the ten largest hold about 0.99%. A further study also used this sample, focusing on T cells expressing NK-cell markers.

The sequencing input was CD4+ T cells sorted from blood. Source of these receptors: a woman between 18 and 29 years old in good health. The CDR3 runs from the conserved cysteine through the conserved F or W. The D gene is left open where the match is weak. Where a row states a size, it is once, few, many or the class of an expanded clone; other rows omit it.

J gene: TRBJ2-5
clone size: few
D gene: NA
V gene: TRBV20-1
CDR3 DNA: TGCGGGGGCGCGAGGGCAGAGACCCAGTACTTC
CDR3 protein: CGGARAETQYF

J gene: TRBJ2-1
clone size: NA
D gene: NA
V gene: TRBV27
CDR3 DNA: TGTGCCAGCAGTTCCCCGCTTCGGACCAACCCCTGGGGTGTAAGTGAGCAGTTCTTC
CDR3 protein: CASSSPLRTNPWGVSEQFF

J gene: TRBJ2-5
clone size: NA
D gene: NA
V gene: TRBV5-5
CDR3 DNA: TGTGCCAGCAGCTTGAGGGGGTATCCCCAAGAGACCCAGTACTTC
CDR3 protein: CASSLRGYPQETQYF

J gene: TRBJ1-1
clone size: many
D gene: NA
V gene: TRBV5-1
CDR3 DNA: TGCGCCAGCAGCCGTTTTTCCCGGGGGTTGAACACTGAAGCTTTCTTT
CDR3 protein: CASSRFSRGLNTEAFF

J gene: TRBJ1-1
clone size: few
D gene: NA
V gene: TRBV6-1
CDR3 DNA: TGTGCCAGCAGTCGGAACAGGGTCGGCACTGAAGCTTTCTTT
CDR3 protein: CASSRNRVGTEAFF

J gene: TRBJ1-1
clone size: NA
D gene: NA
V gene: TRBV18
CDR3 DNA: TGTGCCAGCTCACCACCGGTCGGGGGGGTAGGCGCTGAAGCTTTCTTT
CDR3 protein: CASSPPVGGVGAEAFF

J gene: TRBJ1-2
clone size: NA
D gene: NA
V gene: TRBV29-1
CDR3 DNA: TGCAGCGTTTGGCAAGGGACCGAACATGGCTACACCTTC
CDR3 protein: CSVWQGTEHGYTF

J gene: TRBJ2-3
clone size: NA
D gene: NA
V gene: TRBV28
CDR3 DNA: TGTGCCAGCAGCTCCTTTTTTCGGAGCCGCACAGATACGCAGTATTTT
CDR3 protein: CASSSFFRSRTDTQYF

J gene: TRBJ2-7
clone size: NA
D gene: NA
V gene: TRBV3-1
CDR3 DNA: TGTGCCAGCAGCCAAGATCCACTAGCCGGCAACGAGCAGTACTTC
CDR3 protein: CASSQDPLAGNEQYF

J gene: TRBJ2-5
clone size: few
D gene: NA
V gene: TRBV7-9
CDR3 DNA: TGTGCCAGCACCTCCACCACGGGTTACCAAGAGACCCAGTACTTC
CDR3 protein: CASTSTTGYQETQYF

J gene: TRBJ2-1
clone size: NA
D gene: TRBD2
V gene: TRBV20-1
CDR3 DNA: TGCAGTGCTAGACGGGGACTAGCGGGAGGGAATGAGCAGTTCTTC
CDR3 protein: CSARRGLAGGNEQFF

J gene: TRBJ2-7
clone size: NA
D gene: TRBD2
V gene: TRBV20-1
CDR3 DNA: TGCAGTGCTAGAGAACAGCGGGGGGGGTACGAGCAGTACTTC
CDR3 protein: CSAREQRGGYEQYF

J gene: TRBJ2-7
clone size: many
D gene: TRBD1
V gene: TRBV12-3/TRBV12-4
CDR3 DNA: TGTGCCAGCGGCCGGGACAGGGCCCACGAGCAGTACTTC
CDR3 protein: CASGRDRAHEQYF

J gene: TRBJ2-1
clone size: few
D gene: TRBD1
V gene: TRBV6-2/TRBV6-3
CDR3 DNA: TGTGCCAGCAGAAGACAGGGGGGTGAGCAGTTCTTC
CDR3 protein: CASRRQGGEQFF

J gene: TRBJ2-1
clone size: NA
D gene: NA
V gene: TRBV7-9
CDR3 DNA: TGTGCCAGCAGCTCCGGGGCTAGCTCCTACAATGAGCAGTTCTTC
CDR3 protein: CASSSGASSYNEQFF

J gene: TRBJ1-6
clone size: NA
D gene: NA
V gene: TRBV27
CDR3 DNA: TGTGCCAGCAGTTTGGAGAGGGTGGGTTCACCCCTCCACTTT
CDR3 protein: CASSLERVGSPLHF

J gene: TRBJ2-7
clone size: few
D gene: NA
V gene: TRBV4-3
CDR3 DNA: TGCGCCAGCAGCCAACTCCCGATGGACTACGAGCAGTACTTC
CDR3 protein: CASSQLPMDYEQYF

J gene: TRBJ2-3
clone size: many
D gene: TRBD2
V gene: TRBV20-1
CDR3 DNA: TGCAGTGCACTAGCGGGGGCAGATACGCAGTATTTT
CDR3 protein: CSALAGADTQYF

J gene: TRBJ2-3
clone size: few
D gene: TRBD1
V gene: TRBV9
CDR3 DNA: TGTGCCAGCAGCGCCTGGTACGGACAGGACCCAGATACGCAGTATTTT
CDR3 protein: CASSAWYGQDPDTQYF

J gene: TRBJ1-2
clone size: NA
D gene: NA
V gene: TRBV11-2
CDR3 DNA: TGTGCCAGCAGCTTAGCCGGGGGCAATGGCTACACCTTC
CDR3 protein: CASSLAGGNGYTF